The entry that follows covers one T cell receptor beta chain sequence. This sample was included in a study of shared T cell receptors in the human thymus. Per germline, CDR1 LGHNA and CDR2 YSLEER. Trimming took 0 bases from V and 2 from J, leaving 6 bases between them. This CDR3 has 14 amino acids. Profiled with immunoSEQ multiplex PCR; TCRdb holds only in-frame clones, not every one. The sample lists about 710,000 clones; roughly 86% were seen once. A further study also used this sample, focusing on human thymus T cells. That source adds: From resections taken during corrective heart surgery, the thymus tissue was obtained. V and J genes seemed to be used with bias in thymic and blood repertoires.

Material: thymocytes. This receptor was identified in a boy in the first two years of life with a congenital heart defect. The chain uses TRBV4-3 and TRBJ2-3; no definite D call. The CDR3 coding sequence is TGCGCCAGCAGCCAAGAGCGGATCACAGATACGCAGTATTTT. Protein product: CASSQERITDTQYF.